The rows below give T cell receptor beta chains drawn from one sample of a study of blood T cell repertoires in COVID-19. TCRdb's copy holds only in-frame clones and misses some; the assay was immunoSEQ multiplex PCR. The table lists under 150,000 clones, approximately 86% of them singletons, with around 6.2% in the top ten. The sample comprised PBMCs or T cells enriched from blood (not recorded which). The source of these receptors is a woman aged 35 to 49 who had recovered from COVID-19. The CDR3 runs from the conserved cysteine through the conserved F or W. A D gene is named only where the DNA matches it firmly. The size entry is marked missing in some rows and otherwise reads once, few, many or a size class.

CDR3 protein,CDR3 DNA,J gene,V gene,D gene,clone size
CASSDSGGDYGYTF,TGTGCCAGCAGTGACTCAGGGGGCGACTATGGCTACACCTTC,TRBJ1-2,TRBV2,TRBD1,-
CASSQDGGLGQPQHF,TGTGCCAGCAGCCAAGATGGAGGGCTGGGTCAGCCCCAGCATTTT,TRBJ1-5,TRBV3-1/TRBV3-2,-,-
CASMVEETYNEQFF,TGTGCCAGCATGGTGGAGGAAACCTACAATGAGCAGTTCTTC,TRBJ2-1,TRBV6-5,-,-
CASSRNTDQPQHF,TGTGCCAGCAGCCGTAATACGGATCAGCCCCAGCATTTT,TRBJ1-5,TRBV27,-,-
CASSLAGASGSPSWDF,TGCGCCAGCAGCTTGGCCGGGGCTAGCGGGAGCCCCAGCTGGGACTTC,TRBJ2-7,TRBV5-1,TRBD2,once
CASSLGRLTGGYEQYF,TGCGCCAGCAGCTTGGGACGACTCACGGGGGGCTACGAGCAGTACTTC,TRBJ2-7,TRBV5-1,TRBD2,once
CASSSNPGTSGYEQYF,TGCGCCAGCAGCTCAAACCCCGGGACTAGCGGATACGAGCAGTACTTC,TRBJ2-7,TRBV5-1,TRBD2,once
CASSSGQGAYYGYTF,TGTGCCAGCAGCTCCGGACAGGGGGCCTACTATGGCTACACCTTC,TRBJ1-2,TRBV7-9,TRBD1,-
CASSPGGETQYF,TGTGCCAGCAGTCCTGGGGGGGAGACCCAGTACTTC,TRBJ2-5,TRBV25-1,-,-
CASSYSGLTYEQYF,TGTGCCAGCAGTTACTCGGGACTAACTTACGAGCAGTACTTC,TRBJ2-7,TRBV6-5,TRBD2,-
CASSTSSGEDYNEQFF,TGTGCCAGCAGCACTTCGAGCGGGGAAGACTACAATGAGCAGTTCTTC,TRBJ2-1,TRBV3-1/TRBV3-2,TRBD2,-
CASSATSGAGATEAFF,TGTGCCAGCAGCGCTACCTCCGGGGCAGGGGCAACTGAAGCTTTCTTT,TRBJ1-1,TRBV27,-,-
CASSQGSYNSPLHF,TGTGCCAGCAGCCAAGGCAGCTATAATTCACCCCTCCACTTT,TRBJ1-6,TRBV3-1/TRBV3-2,-,few
CASSLLAGYFGNTIYF,TGCGCCAGCAGCCTCCTCGCAGGGTATTTCGGAAACACCATATATTTT,TRBJ1-3,TRBV4-1,-,-
CASSYPLTDNEQFF,TGTGCCAGCAGTTACCCGCTGACTGACAATGAGCAGTTCTTC,TRBJ2-1,TRBV6-2/TRBV6-3,-,once
CASSPRLAGAYNEQFF,TGTGCCAGCAGTCCACGACTAGCGGGGGCCTACAATGAGCAGTTCTTC,TRBJ2-1,TRBV27,TRBD2,-
CASSPSLTGGGYTF,TGTGCCAGCAGCCCCAGCCTGACAGGGGGCGGCTACACCTTC,TRBJ1-2,TRBV3-1/TRBV3-2,TRBD1,-
CAWSVQGVRNTIYF,TGTGCCTGGAGTGTACAGGGGGTTCGAAACACCATATATTTT,TRBJ1-3,TRBV30,TRBD1,once
CASSLSGTRVLNEQFF,TGTGCCAGCAGCTTATCCGGGACTAGGGTTCTTAATGAGCAGTTCTTC,TRBJ2-1,TRBV13,TRBD2,-